These 31 T cell receptor beta chains were sequenced from one sample in a study of shared clonotypes between healthy human individuals. This table comes from immunoSEQ multiplex PCR, and its TCRdb copy is limited to in-frame clones, with some not included. The table has 2 million to 2.5 million clones, under 95% seen once. CD45RO-negative, CCR7-selected cells formed the naive CD8 fraction, which excluded terminally differentiated effector memory CD45RA+ cells. Material for sequencing was naive CD8+ T cells from PBMCs. The receptors come from a man younger than 30 in good health. Some clones in this sample may be carry-over from other donors' samples.

The rearrangement uses TRBV27 and TRBJ1-1, with a possible D match to TRBD1 (5 bases). The CDR3 is 15 residues long. V was clipped by 8 bases and J by 1 base, with 17 bases between them. CDR1 and CDR2 from the germline V gene are MNHEY and SMNVEV (reference sequence). CDR3 residues: CASGKMGTGNTEAFF. The CDR3 nucleotides read TGTGCCAGCGGTAAGATGGGGACGGGGAACACTGAAGCTTTCTTT.

The chain carries TRBV21-1 and TRBJ1-6; no check of the table's D call, TRBD1, against the DNA was made. TRBV21-1 is a documented pseudogene. This CDR3 comprises 15 residues. The CDR3 coding sequence is TGTGCCAGAACCCCTTTTGGGGCTCGAAATTCACCCCTCCACTTT. Encoded protein: CARTPFGARNSPLHF.

V usage is TRBV11-2 and J usage is TRBJ2-1; 8 nucleotides line up with TRBD2. The CDR3 runs 16 residues. Germline CDR1 reads SGHAT; CDR2 reads FQNNGV. J gave up 7 bases and V 4 bases, and 12 bases lay outside the gene matches. In DNA, the CDR3 is TGTGCCAGCAGCTCCCGGTATAGGACTAGCAGTAATGAGCAGTTCTTC. It yields the protein CASSSRYRTSSNEQFF.

The CDR3 nucleotides read TGTGCCAGCAGCTTAAAGGGGGTTGACACTGAAGCTTTCTTT. Its protein is CASSLKGVDTEAFF. V gene TRBV7-9 combines with J gene TRBJ1-1; D might be TRBD1 (6 bases). V lost 2 bases, J lost 3 bases, and 10 bases lay in between. The CDR3 sequence is 14 residues long. CDR1 SEHNR and CDR2 FQNEAQ come from the germline V gene (reference sequence).

The V call is TRBV9, the J call TRBJ1-2; D possibly corresponds to TRBD1 (5 bases). Germline lookup yields CDR1 SGDLS and CDR2 YYNGEE. V gave up 5 bases and J gave up 6 bases, with 11 bases separating them. The CDR3 spans 12 residues. Here the CDR3 reads CASSGGVNGYTF. The CDR3 DNA sequence: TGTGCCAGCAGTGGGGGAGTCAATGGCTACACCTTC. The full variable domain, in which reference TRBV9 and TRBJ1-2 provide the parts outside the CDR3, is DSGVTQTPKHLITATGQRVTLRCSPRSGDLSVYWYQQSLDQGLQFLIQYYNGEERAKGNILERFSAQQFPDLHSELNLSSLELGDSALYFCASSGGVNGYTFGSGTRLTVV.

The J gene is TRBJ2-7, the V gene TRBV7-8, with a weak D call TRBD2 (7 bases). Trimming removed 0 bases from V and 3 bases from J, with 12 bases in between. Germline V gene sequence: CDR1 SGHVS, CDR2 FQNEAQ. This CDR3 contains 15 residues. DNA for the CDR3: TGTGCCAGCAGCTTAGCGACGGGGGGCGGCTACGAGCAGTACTTC. Amino acids: CASSLATGGGYEQYF.

The V and J genes are TRBV6-5 and TRBJ2-7; the match to TRBD2 covers 10 bases. CDR1 MNHEY and CDR2 SVGAGI come from the germline V gene. The CDR3 sequence is 15 residues long. With V trimmed by 7 bases and J by 3 bases, 9 bases remained unmatched. The CDR3 spells CASTPRTSGHYEQYF. The DNA for the CDR3 is TGTGCCAGCACCCCCCGGACTAGCGGACACTACGAGCAGTACTTC.

This chain links TRBV28 with TRBJ2-2, with TRBD2 identical over 7 bases. Germline V gives CDR1 MDHEN, CDR2 SYDVKM. J gave up 2 bases and V 0 bases, and 3 bases lay outside the gene matches. CDR3 length: 16 residues. The CDR3 here is CASSLWAGVNTGELFF. DNA of the CDR3: TGTGCCAGCAGTTTATGGGCGGGAGTAAACACCGGGGAGCTGTTTTTT.

This chain uses TRBV28 with TRBJ2-5; 8 nucleotides line up with TRBD2. Per germline, CDR1 MDHEN and CDR2 SYDVKM. The CDR3 runs 15 residues. V lost 6 bases and J lost 0; bases outside the gene matches: 6. CDR3 nucleotides: TGTGCCAGCAGACCCCTGGGACTAGACCAAGAGACCCAGTACTTC. The encoded protein is CASRPLGLDQETQYF. Looking up the rest from reference TRBV28 and TRBJ2-5 gives the full variable domain: DVKVTQSSRYLVKRTGEKVFLECVQDMDHENMFWYRQDPGLGLRLIYFSYDVKMKEKGDIPEGYSVSREKKERFSLILESASTNQTSMYLCASRPLGLDQETQYFGPGTRLLVL.

The table lists this clone with a few counts. V usage is TRBV9 and J usage is TRBJ1-1; D might be TRBD1 (5 bases). Germline V gene lookup returns CDR1 SGDLS and CDR2 YYNGEE. V lost 2 bases to trimming and J lost 2 bases, with 10 bases between them. The CDR3 loop spans 14 amino acids. The CDR3 DNA is TGTGCCAGCAGCGTGGGGGTTTATAACACTGAAGCTTTCTTT. Its protein product is CASSVGVYNTEAFF.

This sequence joins TRBV11-3 and TRBJ2-5; the D call may be TRBD1 or TRBD2 (6 bases each). Germline CDR1 is SGHNT and CDR2 is YENEEA. This CDR3 comprises 16 residues. Trimming cost V 0 bases and J 5 bases, with 16 bases left between them. The CDR3 loop is CASSLDVRKGGETQYF. CDR3 sequence (DNA): TGTGCCAGCAGCTTAGATGTACGGAAAGGGGGGGAGACCCAGTACTTC. Variable domain in full (rest from reference TRBV11-3 and TRBJ2-5): EAGVVQSPRYKIIEKKQPVAFWCNPISGHNTLYWYLQNLGQGPELLIRYENEEAVDDSQLPKDRFSAERLKGVDSTLKIQPAELGDSAVYLCASSLDVRKGGETQYFGPGTRLLVL.

The chain carries TRBV19 and TRBJ2-6; D is ambiguous. The germline V and J ends were trimmed by 5 bases and 0 bases, with 8 bases remaining between them. Germline V gene lookup returns CDR1 LNHDA and CDR2 SQIVND (reference sequence). This CDR3 spans 15 amino acids. The CDR3 region is CASSYRPSGANVLTF. The CDR3 coding sequence is TGTGCCAGTAGTTATCGACCCTCTGGGGCCAACGTCCTGACTTTC.

The chain joins TRBV10-2 to TRBJ2-1, with 9 bases fitting TRBD2. This CDR3 region has 16 residues. Germline CDR1 reads WSHSY; CDR2 reads SAAADI. The V and J ends lost 3 bases and 0 bases, in that order; junction bases with no gene match: 3. The CDR3 sequence is CASSEGAGGSYNEQFF. The CDR3 DNA reads as TGCGCCAGCAGTGAAGGAGCGGGGGGCTCCTACAATGAGCAGTTCTTC.

V usage is TRBV28 and J usage is TRBJ2-7; TRBD1 aligns across 8 bases. Per germline, CDR1 MDHEN and CDR2 SYDVKM. This CDR3 is built from 15 residues. V trimming: 6 bases; J trimming: 2 bases; junction bases outside the gene matches: 9. Here the CDR3 DNA reads TGTGCCAGCAGCTACACACAGGGGGTCACCTACGAGCAGTACTTC. Encoded protein: CASSYTQGVTYEQYF.

V and J are TRBV6-6 and TRBJ2-1; TRBD2 matches 11 bases. Germline V gene data show CDR1 as MNHNY and CDR2 as SVGAGI (reference sequence). The length of the CDR3 is 15 residues. The V and J ends lost 5 bases and 7 bases, in that order; junction bases with no gene match: 7. In nucleotides, the CDR3 is TGTGCCAGCAGTCTACTAGCGGGAGCGGGAAATGAGCAGTTCTTC. Translated: CASSLLAGAGNEQFF.

This sequence joins TRBV27 and TRBJ2-7; TRBD1 aligns across 7 bases. There are 14 residues in the CDR3. Germline-derived CDR1 and CDR2 are MNHEY and SMNVEV (reference sequence). The V gene end was trimmed by 7 bases and the J gene end by 0 bases; junction bases not matched to a gene: 6. This chain's CDR3 is CASKGALNSYEQYF. The CDR3 nucleotides read TGTGCCAGCAAGGGGGCCCTAAACTCCTACGAGCAGTACTTC.

A word on this clone: A single base separates this from a much larger clone, so it may be a read error. Other DNA variants within this sample encode the same CDR3. The chain combines TRBV27 with TRBJ2-5; D is uncertain. V lost 5 bases and J lost 4, with 5 bases in between. This CDR3 has 11 amino acids. Germline CDR1 and CDR2: MNHEY and SMNVEV (reference sequence). The CDR3 spells CASSLGETQYF. CDR3 bases: TGTGCCAGCAGTCTAGGAGAGACCCAGTACTTC.

This chain connects TRBV6-4 to TRBJ1-1; 7 bases are a match to TRBD1. The junction had 4 bases not matched to a gene; V was cut back by 2 bases and J by 10 bases. Germline values: CDR1 MRHNA, CDR2 SNTAGT. The CDR3 has 12 residues. The CDR3 DNA sequence: TGTGCCAGCAGTGACCACAGGGGTTCAGCTTTCTTT. Translation: CASSDHRGSAFF.

The rearrangement joins TRBV12-1 to TRBJ2-7. TRBV12-1 is annotated as a pseudogene. This CDR3 is built from 14 residues. DNA of the CDR3: TGTGCCAGCAGCTTTGGACAGAGCGGCTACGAGCAGTACTTC. Protein: CASSFGQSGYEQYF.

The CDR3 sequence: CASSGLYQPQHF. The CDR3 coding sequence is TGTGCCAGTAGTGGCCTATATCAGCCCCAGCATTTT. The J gene is TRBJ1-5, the V gene TRBV19; D unclear. The CDR3 length is 12 residues. The ends were cut back, 5 bases at V and 5 bases at J, with 7 bases in the middle. Germline V gene sequence: CDR1 LNHDA, CDR2 SQIVND (reference sequence).

The chain recombines TRBV11-2 with TRBJ2-7; no definite D call. The V and J ends lost 2 bases and 6 bases respectively, with 14 bases between them. The CDR3 totals 14 residues. Germline V gives CDR1 SGHAT, CDR2 FQNNGV. The CDR3 sequence: CASSLTSAGREQYF. CDR3 sequence (DNA): TGTGCCAGCAGCTTAACGTCAGCCGGGCGCGAGCAGTACTTC.

V is TRBV5-5 and J is TRBJ1-1; D unresolved. CDR1 is SGHKS, CDR2 YYEKEE, per germline (reference sequence). Between the trimmed V and J ends, which lost 1 base and 4 bases, there was a span of 11 bases. The CDR3 totals 14 residues. The CDR3 nucleotides read TGTGCCAGCAGCTTGTTGCTCGGTTCCACTGAAGCTTTCTTT. It encodes CASSLLLGSTEAFF.

The gene calls are TRBV13 and TRBJ2-7; D may correspond to TRBD1 or TRBD2 (5 bases each). Trimming cost V 5 bases and J 3 bases, with 20 bases left between them. This CDR3 region has 16 residues. Per germline, CDR1 PRHDT and CDR2 FYEKMQ (reference sequence). CDR3 residues: CASSTRLGDRGYEQYF. The CDR3 DNA follows: TGTGCCAGCAGCACCCGACTTGGGGACCGCGGCTACGAGCAGTACTTC.

V and J are TRBV4-1 and TRBJ2-7; a possible D gene is TRBD1 (6 bases). Germline V gives CDR1 MGHRA, CDR2 YSYEKL. This CDR3 is 15 amino acids long. Trimming cost V 0 bases and J 4 bases, with 13 bases left between them. The CDR3 sequence is CASSQDNREIYEQYF. The CDR3 coding sequence is TGCGCCAGCAGCCAAGATAACAGGGAGATTTACGAGCAGTACTTC.

The sample holds a few counts of this clone. The V gene is TRBV7-2, the J gene TRBJ1-1; no reliable D call. The germline V and J ends were trimmed by 4 bases and 0 bases, with 3 bases remaining between them. The length of the CDR3 is 12 residues. Germline lookup yields CDR1 SGHTA and CDR2 FQGNSA. For the CDR3, the DNA is TGTGCCAGCAGCTGGATGAACACTGAAGCTTTCTTT. This sequence encodes CASSWMNTEAFF.

This CDR3 is CASSPLRRSGSSYEQYF. The DNA of the CDR3 is TGCGCCAGCAGCCCCCTAAGGCGTAGCGGAAGCTCCTACGAGCAGTACTTC. The V gene is TRBV4-1, the J gene TRBJ2-7, with D perhaps matching TRBD2 (6 bases). V was trimmed by 4 bases and J by 0 bases, leaving 19 bases between them. Germline V CDR1 and CDR2: MGHRA, YSYEKL. This CDR3 is built from 17 residues.

The chain links TRBV7-9 to TRBJ2-5, with D unresolved. Germline V gene lookup returns CDR1 SEHNR and CDR2 FQNEAQ (reference sequence). Trimming shortened V by 1 base and J by 5 bases, and 11 bases separated the two germline ends. The CDR3 totals 14 residues. CDR3 loop: CASSLGTVGETQYF. Written as DNA, the CDR3 is TGTGCCAGCAGCTTAGGTACAGTGGGTGAGACCCAGTACTTC.

This clone was recorded only once. The chain employs TRBV4-3 and TRBJ2-3; 8 bases are a match to TRBD1. CDR3 length: 15 amino acids. V shed 5 bases, J shed 2 bases, and the junction held 6 bases outside the gene matches. Germline-derived CDR1 and CDR2 are LGHNA and YSLEER. This chain's CDR3 is CASSWGRGPTDTQYF. CDR3 in DNA: TGCGCCAGCAGCTGGGGCAGGGGGCCCACAGATACGCAGTATTTT.

The DNA of the CDR3 is TGTGCCAGCAGTGAAAAGGGGGCATGGACTGAAGCTTTCTTT. It encodes CASSEKGAWTEAFF. This chain joins TRBV2 and TRBJ1-1; 7 nucleotides agree with TRBD1. This CDR3 has 14 amino acids. The germline V gene has CDR1 SNHLY and CDR2 FYNNEI. Trimming removed 2 bases from V and 5 bases from J; junction bases left unmatched: 5.

A word on this clone: Other DNA sequences within the sample encode an identical CDR3. The chain uses TRBV7-9 and TRBJ2-5; D perhaps matches TRBD1 (5 bases). This CDR3 spans 15 amino acids. Trimming took 4 bases from V and 3 from J, leaving 15 bases between them. CDR1 is SEHNR, CDR2 FQNEAQ, per germline (reference sequence). CDR3: CASSSRQGREETQYF. CDR3 bases: TGTGCCAGCAGCTCCCGTCAGGGAAGGGAAGAGACCCAGTACTTC.

J is TRBJ2-7 and V is TRBV6-6, with D possibly matching TRBD2 (6 bases). V was clipped by 8 bases and J by 0 bases, with 8 bases between them. Germline values: CDR1 MNHNY, CDR2 SVGAGI (reference sequence). The CDR3 covers 12 residues. The CDR3 nucleotides are TGTGCCAGCGTCGGGAGCTCCTACGAGCAGTACTTC. Its translation is CASVGSSYEQYF.